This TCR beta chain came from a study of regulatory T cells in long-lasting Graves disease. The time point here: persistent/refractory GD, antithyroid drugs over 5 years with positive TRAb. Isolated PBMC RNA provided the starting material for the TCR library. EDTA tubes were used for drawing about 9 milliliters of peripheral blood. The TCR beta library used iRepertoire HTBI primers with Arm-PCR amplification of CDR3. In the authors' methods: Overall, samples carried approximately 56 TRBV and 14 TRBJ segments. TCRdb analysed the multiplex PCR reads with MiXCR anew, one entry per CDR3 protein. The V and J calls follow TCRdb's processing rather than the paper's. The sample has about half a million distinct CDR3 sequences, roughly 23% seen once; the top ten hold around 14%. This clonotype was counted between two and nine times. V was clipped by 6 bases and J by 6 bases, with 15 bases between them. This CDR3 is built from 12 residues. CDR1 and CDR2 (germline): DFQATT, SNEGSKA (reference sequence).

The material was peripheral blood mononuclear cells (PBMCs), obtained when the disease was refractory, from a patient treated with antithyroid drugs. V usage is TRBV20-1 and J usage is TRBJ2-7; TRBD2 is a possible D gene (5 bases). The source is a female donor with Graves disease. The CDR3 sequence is CSARAILGEQYF. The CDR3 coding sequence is TGCAGTGCGCGGGCGATCCTTGGCGAGCAGTACTTC.